This T cell receptor (beta chain) was captured in a study of neoadjuvant anti-PD-1 for oral cavity cancer. Background on the study: Nivolumab at 3 mg/kg was mostly given biweekly, three to four doses, pre-surgery. Notes on the study in general: Higher pretreatment blood Treg/Th17 ratios correlated with higher pretreatment blood and lower post-treatment tumor TCRbeta clonality. With a few patients per group, TCR findings need larger cohorts.

The CDR3 runs 13 residues. Germline CDR1 MNHEY, CDR2 SVGAGI. Deletions cut 6 bases from V and 4 bases from J, with 9 bases between. About this clone itself: The antigen is not known.

Using immunoSEQ multiplex PCR, the repertoire was profiled, and TCRdb retains in-frame clones only, with some absent. This repertoire shows about 7,600 clones, nearly 55% found once; its top ten account for about an eighth. The gene calls are TRBV6-5 and TRBJ1-4; D gene ambiguous. Sequenced material: tumor tissue, taken before nivolumab (anti-PD-1) treatment. This clonotype was sampled from a person between 40 and 80 years old with oral cavity squamous cell carcinoma. Written as DNA, the CDR3 is TGTGCCAGCAGGATAAACATTAATGAAAAACTGTTTTTT. Translation: CASRININEKLFF.